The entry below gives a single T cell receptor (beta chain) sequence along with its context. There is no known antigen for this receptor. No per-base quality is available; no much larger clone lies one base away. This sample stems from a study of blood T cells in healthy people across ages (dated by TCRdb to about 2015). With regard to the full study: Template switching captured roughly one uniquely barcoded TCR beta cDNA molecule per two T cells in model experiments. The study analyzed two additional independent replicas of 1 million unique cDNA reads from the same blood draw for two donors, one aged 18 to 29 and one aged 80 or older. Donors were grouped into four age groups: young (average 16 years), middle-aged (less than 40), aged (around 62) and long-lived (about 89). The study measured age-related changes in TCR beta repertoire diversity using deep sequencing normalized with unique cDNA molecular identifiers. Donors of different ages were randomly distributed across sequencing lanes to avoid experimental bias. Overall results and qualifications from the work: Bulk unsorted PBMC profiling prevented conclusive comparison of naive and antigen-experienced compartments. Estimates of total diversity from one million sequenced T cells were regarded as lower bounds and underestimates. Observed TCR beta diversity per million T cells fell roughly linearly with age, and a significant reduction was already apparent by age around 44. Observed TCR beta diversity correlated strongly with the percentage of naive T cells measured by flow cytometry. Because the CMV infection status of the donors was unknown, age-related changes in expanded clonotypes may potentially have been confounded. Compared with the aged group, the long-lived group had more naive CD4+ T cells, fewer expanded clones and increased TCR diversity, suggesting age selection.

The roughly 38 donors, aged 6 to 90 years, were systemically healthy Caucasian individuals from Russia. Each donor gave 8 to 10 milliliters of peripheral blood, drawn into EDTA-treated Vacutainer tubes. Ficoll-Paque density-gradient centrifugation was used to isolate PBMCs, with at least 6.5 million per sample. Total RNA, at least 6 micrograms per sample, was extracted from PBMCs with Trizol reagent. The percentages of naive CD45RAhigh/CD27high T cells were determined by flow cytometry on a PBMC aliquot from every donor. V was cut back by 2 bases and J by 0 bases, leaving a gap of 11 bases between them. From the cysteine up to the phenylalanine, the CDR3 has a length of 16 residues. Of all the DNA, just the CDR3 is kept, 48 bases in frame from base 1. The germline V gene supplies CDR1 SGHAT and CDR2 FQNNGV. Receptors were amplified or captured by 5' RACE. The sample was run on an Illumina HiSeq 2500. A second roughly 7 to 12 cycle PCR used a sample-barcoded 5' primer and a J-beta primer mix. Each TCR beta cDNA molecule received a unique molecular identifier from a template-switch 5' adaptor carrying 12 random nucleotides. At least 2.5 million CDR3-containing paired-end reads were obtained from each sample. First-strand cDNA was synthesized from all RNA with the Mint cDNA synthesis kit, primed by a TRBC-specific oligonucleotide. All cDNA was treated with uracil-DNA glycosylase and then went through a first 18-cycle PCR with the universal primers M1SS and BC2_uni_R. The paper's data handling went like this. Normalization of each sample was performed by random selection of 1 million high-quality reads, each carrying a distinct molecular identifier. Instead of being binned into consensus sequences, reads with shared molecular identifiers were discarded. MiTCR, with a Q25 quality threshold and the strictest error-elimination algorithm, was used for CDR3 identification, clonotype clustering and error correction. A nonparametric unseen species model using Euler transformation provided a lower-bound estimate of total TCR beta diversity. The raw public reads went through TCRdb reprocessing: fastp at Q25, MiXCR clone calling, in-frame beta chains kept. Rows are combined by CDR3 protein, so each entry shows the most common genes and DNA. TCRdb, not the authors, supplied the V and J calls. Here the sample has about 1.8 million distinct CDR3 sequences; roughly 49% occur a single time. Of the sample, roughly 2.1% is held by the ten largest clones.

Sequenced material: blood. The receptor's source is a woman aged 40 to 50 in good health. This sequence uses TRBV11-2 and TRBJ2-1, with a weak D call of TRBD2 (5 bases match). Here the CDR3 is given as CASSLWDGSSYNEQFF. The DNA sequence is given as TGTGCCAGCAGCTTATGGGATGGGAGCTCCTACAATGAGCAGTTCTTC.